The source of this T cell receptor (beta chain) is a study of T-cell reconstitution after alpha-beta-depleted transplantation in children. General study findings and limits: Reportedly, alpha-beta T cells present about two months post-transplant originated from several hundred expanded clones of graft origin. Diversity and T-cell counts at one year after transplant derived mostly from new T cells. Some patients' high day-60 TCRbeta diversity was traced to surviving recipient T cells and thymic progenitors.

About this clonotype itself: The antigen is not known.

This sample's TCRbeta library carried unique molecular identifier barcodes. TCRdb reanalysed the PCR reads using MiXCR and keeps one entry per CDR3 protein. The repertoire holds about 460,000 distinct CDR3 sequences, with 10% to 12% as singletons. Germline V lookup: CDR1 MDHEN, CDR2 SYDVKM. The V end lost 6 bases, the J end lost 6 bases, and 18 bases lay between the germline ends. The CDR3 is made up of 15 amino acids. The sequence was collected from a female patient aged 2-10 years who had a stem cell transplant for aplastic anemia, so the T cells may come from the graft donor. This chain links TRBV28 with TRBJ1-5, with D tentatively TRBD1 (5 bases). This specimen consisted of PBMCs, mostly from graft donor cells, obtained 180 days after TCRalphabeta/CD19-depleted stem cell transplant. CDR3 bases: TGTGCCAGCAGCCATTATCGGGGGGAGGCTCAGCCCCAGCATTTT. It specifies CASSHYRGEAQPQHF.